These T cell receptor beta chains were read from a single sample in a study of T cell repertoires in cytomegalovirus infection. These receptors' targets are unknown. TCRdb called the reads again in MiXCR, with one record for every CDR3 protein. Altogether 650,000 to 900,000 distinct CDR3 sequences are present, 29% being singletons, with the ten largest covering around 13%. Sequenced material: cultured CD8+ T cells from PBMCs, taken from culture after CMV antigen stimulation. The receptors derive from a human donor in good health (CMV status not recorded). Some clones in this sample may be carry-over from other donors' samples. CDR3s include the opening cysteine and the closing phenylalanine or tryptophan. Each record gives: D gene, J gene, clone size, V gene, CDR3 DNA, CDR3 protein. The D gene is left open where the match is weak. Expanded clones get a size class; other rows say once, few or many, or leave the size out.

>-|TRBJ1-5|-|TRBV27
TGTGCCAGCAGTTTGAGGGGGATTGTTCAGCCCCAGCATTTT
CASSLRGIVQPQHF
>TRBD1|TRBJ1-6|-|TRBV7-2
TGTGCCAGCAGCGGCCGGGACAGGGGGGGTTCACCCCTCCACTTT
CASSGRDRGGSPLHF
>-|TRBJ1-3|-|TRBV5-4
TGTGCCAGCAGCTTGGGAGGCAGACTTTTAGACTTT
CASSLGGRLLDF
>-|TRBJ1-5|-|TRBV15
TGTGCCACCACCAGAGATCAAGGAGGTAGCAATCAGCCCCAGCATTTT
CATTRDQGGSNQPQHF
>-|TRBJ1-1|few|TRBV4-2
TGTGCCAGCAGCCAAGGGCTGGTGGAGGGCACTGAAGCTTTCTTT
CASSQGLVEGTEAFF
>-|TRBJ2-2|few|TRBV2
TGTGCCAGCAGTGAAGTGGGCGGGGAGCTGTTTTTT
CASSEVGGELFF
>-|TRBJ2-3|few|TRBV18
TGTGCCAGCTCACCTTTTGAAGATACGCAGTATTTT
CASSPFEDTQYF
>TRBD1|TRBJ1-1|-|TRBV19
TGTGCCAGTAGGGCGGATCTCACAGGGGGCTTCACTGAAGCTTTCTTT
CASRADLTGGFTEAFF
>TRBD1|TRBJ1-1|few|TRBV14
TGTGCCAGCAGCTCTCATCCGGACAGGGAGAACACTGAAGCTTTCTTT
CASSSHPDRENTEAFF
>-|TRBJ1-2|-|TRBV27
TGTGCCAGCAGTTTAACTGCCGGGAGTGGCTACACCTTC
CASSLTAGSGYTF
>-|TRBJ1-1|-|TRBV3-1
TGTGCCAGCAGCCAGTGGGTTGGGGGATTGAACACTGAAGCTTTCTTT
CASSQWVGGLNTEAFF
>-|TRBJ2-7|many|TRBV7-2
TGTGCCAGCAGCCCCTCGGGCTTCTACGAGCAGTACTTC
CASSPSGFYEQYF
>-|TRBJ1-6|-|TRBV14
TGTGCCAGCAGCCCGGTCGTCCACTTT
CASSPVVHF
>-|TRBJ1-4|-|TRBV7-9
TGTGCCAGCAGCTTACTAGACCCAGTTCGGGAAAAACTGTTTTTT
CASSLLDPVREKLFF
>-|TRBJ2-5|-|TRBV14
TGTGCCAGCAGCCAGACATTCCAAGAGACCCAGTACTTC
CASSQTFQETQYF
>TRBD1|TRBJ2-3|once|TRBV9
TGTGCCAGCAGCGGACAGGGGGTGAATACGCAGTATTTT
CASSGQGVNTQYF
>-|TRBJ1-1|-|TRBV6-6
TGTGCCAGCACGACACCAGCTGAAGCTTTCTTT
CASTTPAEAFF
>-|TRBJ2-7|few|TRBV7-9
TGTGCCAGCAGCTTAGAGTCTATACGGAACGAGCAGTACTTC
CASSLESIRNEQYF
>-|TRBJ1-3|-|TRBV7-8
TGTGCCAGCAGCTTGGCCCGGAGGACAGTCAGCTCTGGAAACACCATATATTTT
CASSLARRTVSSGNTIYF
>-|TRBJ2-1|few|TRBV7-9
TGTGCCGGCCTTTTTGGTGGGGGCGCCCTAAATGAGCAGTTCTTC
CAGLFGGGALNEQFF